The rows below give T cell receptor beta chains drawn from one sample of a study of chemoradiotherapy in HPV16-positive cancers. The assay was immunoSEQ multiplex PCR, and TCRdb's table has in-frame clones only and misses some. The sample consists of 25,000 to 35,000 clones, more than 75% of them appearing once. Sequenced material: blood, taken from a patient who underwent chemoradiotherapy. Receptor source: a human donor with HPV-associated anogenital cancer. Each CDR3 is given with its conserved first and last residue. A D gene is named only where the DNA matches it firmly. Clone size is not always given. Where it is, it says once, few, many or a class for expanded clones.

d_call | j_call | clone_size | v_call | cdr3_nt | cdr3_aa
. | TRBJ1-5 | . | TRBV5-8 | TGTGCCAGCAGCTTGGGAGAGATCAATCAGCCCCAGCATTTT | CASSLGEINQPQHF
. | TRBJ2-7 | once | TRBV2 | TGTGCCAGCAGTGAAATACAGGGCTCCTACGAGCAGTACTTC | CASSEIQGSYEQYF
. | TRBJ2-2 | . | TRBV7-3 | TGTGCCAGCAGCAGGTTTGGGGGCCCCGGGGAGCTGTTTTTT | CASSRFGGPGELFF
TRBD1 | TRBJ2-2 | . | TRBV7-2 | TGTGCCAGCAGGCGACAGGGGGCAATATTCACCGGGGAGCTGTTTTTT | CASRRQGAIFTGELFF
. | TRBJ1-1 | once | TRBV30 | TGTGCCTGGAGTCAAGGAGTCCAGATACCTGAAGCTTTCTTT | CAWSQGVQIPEAFF
. | TRBJ1-1 | . | TRBV27 | TGTGCCAGCAGGATACAGGGAAAGAACACTGAAGCTTTCTTT | CASRIQGKNTEAFF
TRBD1 | TRBJ1-6 | . | TRBV18 | TGTGCCAGCTCACCTGGACAGGCAGATAATTCACCCCTCCACTTT | CASSPGQADNSPLHF
. | TRBJ1-6 | . | TRBV5-8 | TGTGCCAGCAGCTTGGCCAGGACAGAACTTAGCTCCTATAATTCACCCCTCCACTTT | CASSLARTELSSYNSPLHF
. | TRBJ1-1 | large | TRBV6-4 | TGTGCCAGCAGTGACACAGGCGCCTTGAACACTGAAGCTTTCTTT | CASSDTGALNTEAFF
TRBD1 | TRBJ2-2 | . | TRBV19 | TGTGCCAGTAGTATCCTTCAACAGGGGACCGGGGAGCTGTTTTTT | CASSILQQGTGELFF
. | TRBJ2-7 | . | TRBV14 | TGTGCCAGCAGCCAAGATCATGGACTCCGAACCTACGAGCAGTACTTC | CASSQDHGLRTYEQYF
. | TRBJ1-1 | . | TRBV11-1 | TGTGCCAGCGCCCCACTTTACGGGAACACTGAAGCTTTCTTT | CASAPLYGNTEAFF
. | TRBJ2-1 | . | TRBV6-5 | TGTGCCAGTACCGGCCTCAATGAGCAGTTCTTC | CASTGLNEQFF
. | TRBJ1-2 | . | TRBV12-5 | TGTGCTAGTTCTTGGGGTCGGGGGCACGGCTACACCTTC | CASSWGRGHGYTF
TRBD1 | TRBJ2-3 | . | TRBV5-1 | TGCGCCAGCAGCTTTGGACAGGGCAGCACAGATACGCAGTATTTT | CASSFGQGSTDTQYF
TRBD1 | TRBJ2-7 | . | TRBV27 | TGTGCCAGCAGTTTAATCATGACAGGGATAGGGAGCGAGCAGTACTTC | CASSLIMTGIGSEQYF
. | TRBJ1-5 | . | TRBV7-8 | TGTGCCAGCAGCTTAGTTAGCGGGGGCAGGGTGTTTGGTCAGCCCCAGCATTTT | CASSLVSGGRVFGQPQHF
. | TRBJ1-5 | . | TRBV1 | TGCACCAGTAGCCAAGGGGGAGGTCAGCCCCAGCATTTT | CTSSQGGGQPQHF
. | TRBJ1-6 | once | TRBV19 | TGTGCCAGTAGTAATAGATGGGATTCACCCCTCCACTTT | CASSNRWDSPLHF
. | TRBJ1-4 | . | TRBV5-6 | TGTGCCAGCAGCTCGAAGCAGGGCCCTAATGAAAAACTGTTTTTT | CASSSKQGPNEKLFF
TRBD1 | TRBJ2-3 | . | TRBV6-1 | TGTGCCAGCAGTGAATCGACCGGACAGGGGGCGCAGAGAGATACGCAGTATTTT | CASSESTGQGAQRDTQYF
TRBD1 | TRBJ2-5 | . | TRBV7-6 | TGTGCCAGCAGCTTAGATCCTACAGGGGGTGGTACCCAATACTTC | CASSLDPTGGGTQYF
TRBD1 | TRBJ1-3 | once | TRBV5-1 | TGCGCCAGCAGCTTGGCCCCAGGGACAGACTTGATTTACTCTGGAAACACCATATATTTT | CASSLAPGTDLIYSGNTIYF